This T cell receptor beta chain was sequenced in a study of regulatory T cells in long-lasting Graves disease (dated by TCRdb to 2020 to 2022). Describing the broader study: To count as having persistent Graves' disease, a patient had to have received antithyroid drug treatment for over 5 years with TSH receptor autoantibodies remaining persistently positive. The study was conducted in China and was registered as a clinical trial. Antithyroid drugs had been taken for approximately 9.5 years on average by persistent Graves' disease patients in the clinical cohort. A total of some 33 samples were covered by TCR sequencing, comprising approximately 13 persistent and around 20 newly diagnosed Graves' disease patients. Persistent Graves' disease patients were compared with newly diagnosed Graves' disease patients by peripheral blood TCR sequencing and RNA sequencing. The paper as a whole reports these results and caveats: Sequencing and analysis were limited to the TCR beta chain. The authors acknowledged the small sample size as a limitation that may reduce accuracy. Persistent Graves' disease patients showed lower TCR Shannon entropy and fewer highly expanded clones than newly diagnosed patients, suggesting clonal expansion. Because the primary lesion, thyroid tissue, could not be accessed, the study looked at peripheral blood alone. Preferential use of TRBV28, TRBJ1-2 and TRBJ2-5 was observed in persistent disease, whereas TRBV20-1 and TRBJ2-1 were favored in newly diagnosed disease. More public clonotypes were shared among persistent patients (more than 2,500) than among newly diagnosed patients (over 900).

The time point label of this sample denotes: persistent/refractory GD, antithyroid drugs over 5 years with positive TRAb. For both TCR sequencing and RNA sequencing, RNA was extracted from PBMCs in TRIzol. The diagnosis of Graves' disease followed American Thyroid Association guidelines. Recruitment of patients was carried out at an endocrinology department in Xi'an, China. Each patient gave 8.5 to 9.5 milliliters of peripheral blood, collected in an EDTA anticoagulant tube. Ficoll Paque Plus density gradient separation was used to isolate PBMCs, and no further T cell sorting was done. An Agilent 2100 Bioanalyzer and agarose gel were used to check RNA quality, and a NanoDrop 2000 was used to measure RNA concentration. There are many counts of this clonotype. Which antigen it targets is not known. No base qualities exist here, and no much larger clone lies one base off it. The library was obtained by multiplex PCR. The sequencer listed for this sample is Illumina HiSeq 4000. TCR beta libraries were built with iRepertoire HTBI primers and Arm-PCR amplification of CDR3 regions. PCR products were gel purified before sequencing. From the authors' description of their analysis: Gene usage analysis of CDR3 amino acid clonotypes relied on the roughly 60 TRBV and around 14 TRBJ segments identified across samples. COPE and FqMerger were used to merge the filtered high-quality paired reads into contigs. BLAST was used to align contigs to IMGT TRBV, TRBD and TRBJ reference genes, with CDR3 defined following IMGT. Highly expanded clones were defined as clonotypes with a frequency above 0.1%. Shannon entropy served as the measure of repertoire diversity, while the Gini coefficient captured V-J evenness. Public clonotypes were defined as clonotypes shared by more than one individual. The public reads were reprocessed in TCRdb via fastp at Q25 and MiXCR, keeping in-frame beta chains. Merged by CDR3 protein, the rows form single entries marked with the most common genes and DNA. TCRdb, not the original authors, processed these V and J calls. This sample holds approximately 500,000 distinct CDR3 sequences; 20% to 25% were observed only once. Together, the top ten hold around 7% of the sample.

Including cysteine and phenylalanine, the CDR3 has 17 amino acids. Only the CDR3 portion is preserved as DNA: 51 bases, with reading frame beginning at the first base. Via the germline V gene (reference sequence), CDR1 is DFQATT and CDR2 SNEGSKA. V ends up 1 base short and J 0 bases short, with an unmatched junction base count of 9. Source: peripheral blood mononuclear cells (PBMCs), taken when the disease was refractory, from a patient treated with antithyroid drugs. The sequence is built from TRBV20-1 and TRBJ1-5, and 7 junction bases match TRBD1. This TCR came from a female donor with Graves disease. CDR3 protein: CSARARQGPLSNQPQHF. DNA sequence: TGCAGTGCTAGAGCTCGACAGGGCCCCCTTAGCAATCAGCCCCAGCATTTT.